Listed here are 15 T cell receptor beta chains from one sample, sequenced in a study of blood T cell repertoires in COVID-19. Some clones are missing from TCRdb's copy, which holds only in-frame ones; the method was immunoSEQ multiplex PCR. The repertoire includes around 180,000 clones, roughly 79% of them detected once, and roughly 17% sits in the top ten. The sample consisted of peripheral blood. Source of these receptors: a man aged 55-75 years with active or convalescent COVID-19.

Here the CDR3 reads CASSPIGSSGTGGPYGYTF. For the CDR3, the DNA is TGTGCCAGCAGCCCGATAGGGAGTTCCGGGACAGGGGGCCCCTATGGCTACACCTTC. This rearrangement joins TRBV7-9 to TRBJ1-2; 12 bases align to TRBD1. There are 19 residues in the CDR3. The germline V gene encodes CDR1 SEHNR and CDR2 FQNEAQ (reference sequence). J gave up 4 bases and V 5 bases, and 17 bases lay outside the gene matches.

As to this clone: Its ends do not fully match the called genes, so a read error is possible. This rearrangement joins TRBV3-1 (or the pseudogene TRBV3-2) to TRBJ2-5; the D gene is possibly TRBD2 (6 bases). CDR3 length equals 15 residues. CDR1 LGHDT and CDR2 YNNKEL come from the germline V gene (reference sequence). Written as DNA, the CDR3 is TGTGCCAGCAGCCTTCTACGGGACTTTCAAGAGGCCCAGTACTTC. Translation gives CASSLLRDFQEAQYF.

This chain links TRBV6-2 or TRBV6-3 with TRBJ2-4; the D is unclear. Germline V gene sequence: CDR1 MNHEY, CDR2 SVGEGT. V shed 4 bases and J shed 3 bases, with 13 bases lying between them. This CDR3 is built from 15 residues. CDR3 sequence (DNA): TGTGCCAGCAGTTCCCCGCACCTAGGCAAAAACATTCAGTACTTC. This sequence encodes CASSSPHLGKNIQYF.

This clone has only a few counts. The J gene is TRBJ2-4, the V gene TRBV28, with D uncertain. Looked up from germline, CDR1 is MDHEN and CDR2 is SYDVKM. The V end was cut by 4 bases, the J end by 9 bases, with 10 bases between. The CDR3 has 12 amino acids. The CDR3 nucleotides are TGTGCCAGCAGTTCCCGCGGTCGCATTCAGTACTTC. This codes for CASSSRGRIQYF.

V gene TRBV7-2 combines with J gene TRBJ2-5; D remains unclear. V dropped 1 base and J dropped 3 bases, with 9 bases sitting between them. The CDR3 length is 14 residues. The germline gives CDR1 SGHTA, CDR2 FQGNSA. CDR3 residues: CASSLEFRKETQYF. As DNA, the CDR3 is TGTGCCAGCAGCTTAGAATTCAGAAAAGAGACCCAGTACTTC.

V usage is TRBV11-2 and J usage is TRBJ1-2; D remains ambiguous. The germline V and J ends were trimmed by 6 bases and 6 bases, with 14 bases remaining between them. The CDR3 is 13 residues long. Germline V gene data show CDR1 as SGHAT and CDR2 as FQNNGV. Here the CDR3 DNA reads TGTGCCAGCAGAAAGACGGGGTGGAATGGCTACACCTTC. It encodes CASRKTGWNGYTF.

This clone appeared once. A read error is possible here, since a much larger clone lies one base away. This sequence joins TRBV11-2 and TRBJ1-1; D unclear. This CDR3 is 13 amino acids long. Germline V CDR1 and CDR2: SGHAT, FQNNGV. The V end was cut by 3 bases, the J end by 1 base, with 6 bases between. The CDR3 protein is CASSFSENTEAFF. The CDR3, as DNA: TGTGCCAGCAGCTTCTCAGAGAACACTGAAGCTTTCTTT.

This chain uses TRBV2 with TRBJ1-5; D is undetermined. Trimming removed 2 bases at V and 3 bases at J, with 11 bases between. The CDR3 spans 15 residues. The germline V gene has CDR1 SNHLY and CDR2 FYNNEI. CDR3 residues: CASSEQMSVNQPQHF. Written as DNA, the CDR3 is TGTGCCAGCAGTGAACAAATGTCAGTCAATCAGCCCCAGCATTTT.

CDR3 nucleotides: TGTGCCAGCAGTTACCCCCTGGGAGGAGAGATCTATGGCTACACCTTC. As protein: CASSYPLGGEIYGYTF. V and J are TRBV6-7 and TRBJ1-2; D remains unclear. TRBV6-7 is an open reading frame whose function is uncertain. This CDR3 has 16 amino acids. Between the trimmed V and J ends, which lost 2 bases and 4 bases, there was a span of 17 bases.

The rearrangement links TRBV28 to TRBJ2-7; tentative D call: TRBD2 (5 bases). This CDR3 region has 16 residues. V was trimmed by 1 base and J by 7 bases, leaving 20 bases between them. Germline CDR1 is MDHEN and CDR2 is SYDVKM. This chain's CDR3 is CASSLLPGRAGEEQYF. The CDR3 DNA reads TGTGCCAGCAGTTTATTACCGGGGAGAGCCGGAGAAGAGCAGTACTTC.

J is TRBJ2-1 and V is TRBV4-1; 9 nucleotides align to TRBD2. V was clipped by 5 bases and J by 10 bases; unmatched bases: 9. The CDR3 consists of 14 residues. CDR1 and CDR2 from the germline V gene are MGHRA and YSYEKL. Written as DNA, the CDR3 is TGCGCCAGCAGCGGGACTAGCATGCTACAGGAGCAGTTCTTC. Translated: CASSGTSMLQEQFF.

The V and J genes are TRBV3-1 (or the pseudogene TRBV3-2) and TRBJ2-3; 10 bases match TRBD1. Germline V gene sequence: CDR1 LGHDT, CDR2 YNNKEL (reference sequence). V lost 1 base to trimming and J lost 7 bases; unmatched junction nucleotides: 5. The CDR3 contains 15 residues. The CDR3 sequence is CASSQGGGQGYTQYF. CDR3 in DNA: TGTGCCAGCAGCCAAGGTGGGGGACAGGGGTATACGCAGTATTTT.

The chain recombines TRBV7-6 with TRBJ2-7; TRBD1 might be the D (5 bases). This CDR3 is 13 amino acids long. V lost 5 bases, J lost 6 bases, and 14 bases lay in between. Germline-derived CDR1 and CDR2 are SGHVS and FNYEAQ. CDR3 residues: CASSKRQTPEQYF. The CDR3 DNA is TGTGCCAGCAGCAAACGACAGACCCCCGAGCAGTACTTC.

This chain uses TRBV4-2 with TRBJ2-7, with D tentatively TRBD2 (5 bases). The CDR3 runs 14 residues. V was trimmed by 4 bases and J by 0 bases, leaving 10 bases between them. Germline CDR1 and CDR2: LGHNA and YNFKEQ. In DNA form, the CDR3 reads TGTGCCAGCAGCCTCCCGGGGAGCTCCTACGAGCAGTACTTC. It is translated as CASSLPGSSYEQYF.

The chain uses TRBV5-1 and TRBJ1-1; possible D gene TRBD1, 6 bases. The V gene lost 4 bases and the J gene lost 5 bases, with 15 bases spanning the gap. The germline CDR1 and CDR2 sequences are SGHRS and YFSETQ. The CDR3 has 14 amino acids. In DNA form, the CDR3 reads TGCGCCAGCAGCGTGGTGGGGGCGAGAACTGAAGCTTTCTTT. Its protein is CASSVVGARTEAFF.